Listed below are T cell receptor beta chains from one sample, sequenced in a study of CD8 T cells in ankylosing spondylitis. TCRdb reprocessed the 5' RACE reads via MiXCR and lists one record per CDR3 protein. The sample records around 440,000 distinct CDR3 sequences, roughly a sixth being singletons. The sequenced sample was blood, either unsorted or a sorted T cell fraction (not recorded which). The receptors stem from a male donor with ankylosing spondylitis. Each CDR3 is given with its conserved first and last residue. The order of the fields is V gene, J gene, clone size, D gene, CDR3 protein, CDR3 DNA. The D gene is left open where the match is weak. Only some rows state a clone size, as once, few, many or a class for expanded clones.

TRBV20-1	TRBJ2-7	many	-	CSARGPTAYEQYF	TGCAGTGCTAGAGGCCCGACAGCCTACGAGCAGTACTTC
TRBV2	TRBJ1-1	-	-	CASRYRILNTEAFF	TGTGCCAGCAGGTACAGGATTTTGAACACTGAAGCTTTCTTT
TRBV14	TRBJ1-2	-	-	CASSQDQASWGYGYTF	TGTGCCAGCAGCCAAGATCAGGCGTCCTGGGGCTATGGCTACACCTTC
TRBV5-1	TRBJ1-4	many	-	CASSRDIRDEKLFF	TGCGCCAGCAGCCGGGACATACGGGATGAAAAACTGTTTTTT
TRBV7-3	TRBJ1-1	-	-	CASSKQGLGTEAFF	TGTGCCAGCAGCAAACAGGGTCTGGGCACTGAAGCTTTCTTT
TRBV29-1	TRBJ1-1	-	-	CSVEEWGGTEAFF	TGCAGCGTTGAAGAGTGGGGGGGGACTGAAGCTTTCTTT
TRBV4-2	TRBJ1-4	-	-	CASSQGQKNEKLFF	TGTGCCAGCAGCCAAGGGCAGAAAAATGAAAAACTGTTTTTT
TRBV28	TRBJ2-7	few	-	CASSFVRSTLSYEQYF	TGTGCCAGCAGTTTTGTCAGATCCACACTAAGTTACGAGCAGTACTTC
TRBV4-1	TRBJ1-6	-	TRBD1	CASSPRTGDSNSPLHF	TGCGCCAGCAGCCCTAGGACAGGGGATTCGAATTCACCCCTCCACTTT
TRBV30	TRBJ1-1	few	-	CAWKNMNTEAFF	TGTGCCTGGAAGAACATGAACACTGAAGCTTTCTTT
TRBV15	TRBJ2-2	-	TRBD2	CATSRDDEGGKLFF	TGTGCCACCAGCAGAGATGACGAGGGAGGGAAGCTGTTTTTT
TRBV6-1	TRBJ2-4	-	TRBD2	CASSELAGDKNIQYF	TGTGCCAGCAGTGAACTGGCGGGGGACAAAAACATTCAGTACTTC
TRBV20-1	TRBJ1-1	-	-	CSATQPLNTEAFF	TGCAGTGCTACTCAACCGCTGAACACTGAAGCTTTCTTT
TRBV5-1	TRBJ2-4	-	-	CASSDTVGNIQYF	TGCGCCAGCAGCGACACCGTCGGGAACATTCAGTACTTC
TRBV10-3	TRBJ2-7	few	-	CAISASESYEQYF	TGTGCCATCAGTGCAAGCGAGTCCTACGAGCAGTACTTC
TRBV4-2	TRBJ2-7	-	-	CASSQDSLALSYEQYF	TGTGCCAGCAGCCAAGATTCGCTAGCCCTCTCCTACGAGCAGTACTTC
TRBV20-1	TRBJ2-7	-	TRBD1	CSASFKGQGDSTYEQYF	TGCAGTGCTAGTTTCAAAGGACAGGGGGACTCAACCTACGAGCAGTACTTC
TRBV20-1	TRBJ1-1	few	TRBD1	CSARPGTGRAVAFF	TGCAGTGCTAGGCCCGGGACAGGGAGGGCCGTGGCTTTCTTT
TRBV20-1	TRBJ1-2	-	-	CSAPRNNGYTF	TGCAGTGCTCCGCGGAACAATGGCTACACCTTC
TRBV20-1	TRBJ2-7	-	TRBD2	CSARDWGEGPYEQYF	TGCAGTGCTAGAGATTGGGGGGAGGGCCCCTACGAGCAGTACTTC
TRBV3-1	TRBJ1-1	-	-	CASSQQTGNTEAFF	TGTGCCAGCAGCCAACAGACAGGGAACACTGAAGCTTTCTTT
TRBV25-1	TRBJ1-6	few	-	CASTGTGPNNSPLHF	TGTGCCAGCACTGGGACCGGGCCGAATAATTCACCCCTCCACTTT
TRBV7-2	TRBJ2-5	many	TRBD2	CASSHRLAGVETQYF	TGTGCCAGCAGCCATAGACTAGCGGGGGTTGAGACCCAGTACTTC
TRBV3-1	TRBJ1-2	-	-	CASSHREGYGYTF	TGTGCCAGCAGCCACCGGGAAGGGTATGGCTACACCTTC
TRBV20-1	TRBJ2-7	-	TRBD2	CSAAGTSGSYEQYF	TGCAGTGCGGCCGGGACTAGCGGCTCCTACGAGCAGTACTTC
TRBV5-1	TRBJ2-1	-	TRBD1	CASNQGAGSYNEQFF	TGCGCCAGCAACCAGGGGGCGGGCTCCTACAATGAGCAGTTCTTC
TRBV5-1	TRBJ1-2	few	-	CASSWERATNYGYTF	TGCGCCAGCAGCTGGGAGAGAGCCACTAACTATGGCTACACCTTC
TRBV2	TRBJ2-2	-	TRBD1	CASRDSLGELFF	TGTGCCAGCCGGGACAGCTTGGGGGAGCTGTTTTTT
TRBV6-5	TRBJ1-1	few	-	CASSYLPTFTMNTEAFF	TGTGCCAGCAGTTACTTACCGACCTTCACCATGAACACTGAAGCTTTCTTT
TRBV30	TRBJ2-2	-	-	CAWSVESLRVLGRELFF	TGTGCCTGGAGTGTCGAAAGTTTGCGAGTACTCGGTCGGGAGCTGTTTTTT
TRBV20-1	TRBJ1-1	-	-	CSASSVMNTEAFF	TGCAGTGCTAGTTCCGTTATGAACACTGAAGCTTTCTTT
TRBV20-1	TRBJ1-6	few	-	CSARVGGLSSYNSPLHF	TGCAGTGCTAGAGTGGGGGGTTTGAGCTCCTATAATTCACCCCTCCACTTT
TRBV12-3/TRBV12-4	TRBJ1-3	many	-	CASSLGSLSRNTIYF	TGTGCCAGCAGTTTAGGGTCACTTTCTAGAAACACCATATATTTT
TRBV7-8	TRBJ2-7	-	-	CASGRTVQYEQYF	TGTGCCAGCGGCCGGACCGTACAATACGAGCAGTACTTC
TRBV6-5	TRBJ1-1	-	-	CASSYSGQSNTEAFF	TGTGCCAGCAGTTACTCCGGACAGTCGAACACTGAAGCTTTCTTT
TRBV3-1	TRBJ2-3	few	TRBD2	CASSRTSPSTYF	TGTGCCAGCAGCCGGACTAGCCCCTCTACGTATTTT
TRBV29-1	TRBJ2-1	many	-	CSATRSSYNEQFF	TGCAGCGCCACTAGGAGCTCCTACAATGAGCAGTTCTTC
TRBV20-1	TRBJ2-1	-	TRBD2	CSARSPSGRFVFF	TGCAGTGCTAGAAGCCCTAGCGGGAGGTTTGTATTCTTC
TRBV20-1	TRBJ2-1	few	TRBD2	CSARTSGARYNEQFF	TGCAGTGCCAGGACTAGCGGGGCAAGATACAATGAGCAGTTCTTC
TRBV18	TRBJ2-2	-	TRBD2	CASSRLAGITGELFF	TGTGCCAGCTCACGACTAGCGGGGATTACCGGGGAGCTGTTTTTT
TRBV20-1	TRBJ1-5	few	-	CSATRENYSNQPQHF	TGCAGTGCTACTCGGGAAAATTATAGCAATCAGCCCCAGCATTTT
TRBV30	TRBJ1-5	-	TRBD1	CAWSTGQVSNQPQHF	TGTGCCTGGAGTACGGGACAGGTTAGCAATCAGCCCCAGCATTTT
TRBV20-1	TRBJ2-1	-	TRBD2	CSARMPSGTLNELFF	TGCAGTGCTAGGATGCCTAGCGGGACTCTCAATGAGCTGTTCTTC
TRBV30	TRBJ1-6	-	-	CAWRPPGVGALHF	TGTGCCTGGAGGCCTCCAGGGGTGGGGGCCCTCCACTTT
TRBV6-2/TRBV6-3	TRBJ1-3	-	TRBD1	CASRPQGANTIYF	TGTGCCAGCAGGCCCCAGGGGGCGAACACCATATATTTT
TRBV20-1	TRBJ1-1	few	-	CSARGRAPDAEAFF	TGCAGTGCTAGAGGCCGGGCCCCTGACGCTGAAGCTTTCTTT
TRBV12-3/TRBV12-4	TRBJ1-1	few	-	CASTSGPTEAFF	TGTGCCAGCACCTCGGGGCCGACTGAAGCTTTCTTT
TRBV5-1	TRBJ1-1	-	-	CASSLVSQGTEAFF	TGCGCCAGCAGCTTGGTGTCACAAGGCACTGAAGCTTTCTTT
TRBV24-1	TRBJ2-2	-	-	CATSDLSSMNTGELFF	TGTGCCACCAGTGATCTTTCCTCCATGAACACCGGGGAGCTGTTTTTT